These 16 T cell receptor beta chains came from one sample sequenced in a study of T cells after posttransplantation cyclophosphamide. TCRdb's copy holds only in-frame clones and misses some; the assay was immunoSEQ multiplex PCR. The data contain some 20,000 clones, around 87% of them seen just once; the ten biggest clones take up about 7.3%. A marrow graft followed busulfan-fludarabine conditioning, with cyclophosphamide on days +3 and +4. The sequencing here drew on PBMCs, taken after allogeneic stem cell transplant with posttransplant cyclophosphamide. All receptors come from a female patient between 40 and 55 years old who received an allogeneic stem cell transplant from a related donor, was CMV-positive, and had no GVHD. Some T cells may arise from the graft donor.

The rearrangement uses TRBV4-3 and TRBJ2-7; 12 bases map to TRBD2. The germline V gene encodes CDR1 LGHNA and CDR2 YSLEER. This CDR3 has 16 residues. The V and J ends lost 0 bases and 1 base, in that order; junction bases with no gene match: 1. The CDR3 DNA is TGCGCCAGCAGCCAAGAGGGACTAGCGGGTTCCTACGAGCAGTACTTC. It specifies CASSQEGLAGSYEQYF.

The V gene is TRBV9, the J gene TRBJ2-1; 9 bases align to TRBD2. Germline V gene lookup returns CDR1 SGDLS and CDR2 YYNGEE. The CDR3 spans 16 residues. After removal of 4 bases from V and 6 bases from J, the junction contained 11 bases not matched to a gene. CDR3 sequence (DNA): TGTGCCAGCAGCCCTCACCCGGGACTAGCAACCAATGAGCAGTTCTTC. Translating gives CASSPHPGLATNEQFF. Drawing the rest from reference TRBV9 and TRBJ2-1, the complete variable domain is DSGVTQTPKHLITATGQRVTLRCSPRSGDLSVYWYQQSLDQGLQFLIQYYNGEERAKGNILERFSAQQFPDLHSELNLSSLELGDSALYFCASSPHPGLATNEQFFGPGTRLTVL.

Here the CDR3 reads CASSDVAGNYGYTF. The CDR3 DNA reads as TGTGCCAGCAGTGACGTCGCAGGGAACTATGGCTACACCTTC. This chain uses TRBV6-4 with TRBJ1-2, with TRBD1 as a possible D gene (5 bases). CDR1 and CDR2 (germline): MRHNA, SNTAGT. The CDR3 sequence is 14 residues long. Between the trimmed V and J ends, which lost 2 bases and 2 bases, there was a span of 9 bases.

The chain recombines TRBV7-3 with TRBJ2-1, with TRBD2 identical over 7 bases. The V gene's germline CDR1 is SGHTA and CDR2 FQGTGA. This CDR3 is 15 amino acids long. V lost 4 bases and J lost 4; bases outside the gene matches: 7. The chain's CDR3 is CASSSPSGSYNEQFF. The CDR3 DNA is TGTGCCAGCAGCTCGCCTAGCGGAAGTTACAATGAGCAGTTCTTC.

This sequence joins TRBV9 and TRBJ1-1; 7 nucleotides align to TRBD1. The CDR3 totals 13 residues. CDR1 is SGDLS and CDR2 is YYNGEE in the germline V gene. The junction had 3 bases not matched to a gene; V was cut back by 0 bases and J by 7 bases. The CDR3 is CASSVASGGEAFF. The CDR3 region has the DNA TGTGCCAGCAGCGTAGCTTCAGGGGGTGAAGCTTTCTTT.

This chain connects TRBV25-1 to TRBJ2-5, with 12 bases fitting TRBD2. Per germline, CDR1 MGHDK and CDR2 SYGVNS. The trim removed 8 bases at V and 6 bases at J, leaving 4 bases unmatched. The CDR3 sequence is 13 residues long. The CDR3 protein is CASGGLAGQTQYF. In DNA, the CDR3 is TGTGCCAGCGGGGGACTAGCGGGTCAGACCCAGTACTTC.

J is TRBJ2-1 and V is TRBV5-6; D ambiguous. The CDR3 is 14 residues long. Per the germline V gene, CDR1 is SGHDT and CDR2 is YYEEEE. With 2 bases removed from V and 10 bases from J, the gap between germline ends came to 16 bases. As DNA, the CDR3 is TGTGCCAGCAGCTTCGGTAGTGGGCTCGGCGAGCAGTTCTTC. Its protein product is CASSFGSGLGEQFF.

This chain uses TRBV6-5 with TRBJ2-1; no definite D call. There are 10 residues in the CDR3. Germline V lookup: CDR1 MNHEY, CDR2 SVGAGI. Trimming shortened V by 6 bases and J by 12 bases, and 9 bases separated the two germline ends. The CDR3 sequence is CASSESPQFF. The CDR3 region has the DNA TGTGCCAGCAGCGAGAGTCCGCAGTTCTTC.

The chain is built from TRBV30 and TRBJ1-1, with TRBD1 identical over 9 bases. V trimming: 3 bases; J trimming: 2 bases; junction bases outside the gene matches: 4. The CDR3 spans 14 residues. From germline, CDR1 is GTSNPN and CDR2 SVGIG (reference sequence). The CDR3 loop reads CAWSRDRANTEAFF. The CDR3 region has the DNA TGTGCCTGGAGCCGGGACAGGGCAAACACTGAAGCTTTCTTT.

The gene calls are TRBV11-2 and TRBJ2-7, with D possibly matching TRBD2 (5 bases). V was shortened by 8 bases and J by 4 bases, with 24 bases between the two germline ends. Germline lookup yields CDR1 SGHAT and CDR2 FQNNGV. This CDR3 is 16 amino acids long. CDR3 coding DNA: TGTGCCAGCGGCCGGACGAAGGGCGGGCGCCAATACGAGCAGTACTTC. Amino acids: CASGRTKGGRQYEQYF.

The gene calls are TRBV6-1 and TRBJ2-7; a weak D match, TRBD1 (7 bases). Germline CDR1 MNHNS, CDR2 SASEGT. The CDR3 contains 14 residues. The V gene lost 7 bases and the J gene lost 3 bases, with 16 bases spanning the gap. CDR3 amino acids: CASNPTGTVYEQYF. The CDR3 nucleotides read TGTGCCAGCAACCCGACAGGGACTGTCTACGAGCAGTACTTC.

Only one count was recorded for this clone. The chain employs TRBV25-1 and TRBJ2-3; 10 bases are shared with TRBD1. J lost 5 bases, V lost 6 bases, and 8 bases had no gene match. Germline V gene sequence: CDR1 MGHDK, CDR2 SYGVNS. The CDR3 is made up of 15 amino acids. In DNA form, the CDR3 reads TGTGCCAGCAGAAAGGGACAGGGGCAAGGAGATACGCAGTATTTT. The encoded protein is CASRKGQGQGDTQYF.

This chain links TRBV28 with TRBJ2-5; 15 nucleotides line up with TRBD2. Germline V CDR1 and CDR2: MDHEN, SYDVKM. The CDR3 sequence is 18 residues long. The V segment lost 6 bases and the J segment 11 bases; nucleotides outside the gene matches: 19. CDR3 amino acids: CASSIIPPGTSGRHEQYF. In DNA, the CDR3 is TGTGCCAGCAGCATTATCCCTCCGGGGACTAGCGGGAGGCATGAGCAGTACTTC.

The chain carries TRBV29-1 and TRBJ1-2; 7 bases map to TRBD1. Germline V gives CDR1 SQVTM, CDR2 ANQGSEA. V lost 4 bases and J lost 4; bases outside the gene matches: 3. CDR3 length: 12 residues. This CDR3 is CSVGDSRYGYTF. The CDR3 DNA reads TGCAGCGTTGGGGACAGTCGCTATGGCTACACCTTC.

This clone was seen a handful of times. The genes are TRBV7-3 and TRBJ1-2; D is undetermined. CDR1 SGHTA and CDR2 FQGTGA come from the germline V gene. Deletions cut 4 bases from V and 4 bases from J, with 10 bases between. This CDR3 is built from 13 residues. This CDR3 is CASSSQRGYGYTF. The CDR3, as DNA: TGTGCCAGCAGCTCACAACGTGGCTATGGCTACACCTTC.

This clone was seen a single time. The chain employs TRBV9 and TRBJ1-6; D might be TRBD1 (6 bases). From germline, CDR1 is SGDLS and CDR2 YYNGEE. The CDR3 is 17 residues long. V was pared by 0 bases and J by 6 bases, with 16 bases between. The DNA for the CDR3 is TGTGCCAGCAGCGTAGGGCGACCAGGGGCCGTTAATTCACCCCTCCACTTT. It specifies CASSVGRPGAVNSPLHF.